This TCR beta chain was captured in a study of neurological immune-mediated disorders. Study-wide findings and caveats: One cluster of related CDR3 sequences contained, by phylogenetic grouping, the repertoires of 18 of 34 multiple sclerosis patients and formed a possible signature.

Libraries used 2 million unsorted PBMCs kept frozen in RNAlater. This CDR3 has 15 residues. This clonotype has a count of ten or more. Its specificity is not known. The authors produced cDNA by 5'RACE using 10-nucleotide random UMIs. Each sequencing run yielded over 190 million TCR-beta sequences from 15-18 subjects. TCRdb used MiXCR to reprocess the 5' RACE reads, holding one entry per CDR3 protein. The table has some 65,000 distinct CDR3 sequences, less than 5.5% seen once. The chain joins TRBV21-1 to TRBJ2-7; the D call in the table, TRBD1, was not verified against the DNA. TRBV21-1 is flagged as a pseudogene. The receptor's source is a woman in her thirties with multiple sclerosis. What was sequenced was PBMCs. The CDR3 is CASSKAGGQGYEQYF. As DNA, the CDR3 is TGTGCCAGCAGCAAAGCGGGGGGACAGGGATACGAGCAGTACTTC.